The clone carrying this T cell receptor (beta chain) has more than one count but fewer than ten. This record belongs to a study of blood T cell repertoires in COVID-19. Only in-frame clones appear in the TCRdb table, and some are missing; sequencing was by immunoSEQ multiplex PCR. The table lists around 420,000 clones, over 75% of them singletons. The CDR3 totals 14 residues. The V gene's germline CDR1 is MNHEY and CDR2 SMNVEV (reference sequence). Trimming removed 2 bases from V and 5 bases from J, with 11 bases in between. The sample taken for sequencing was PBMCs or T cells enriched from blood (not recorded which). The chain carries TRBV27 and TRBJ2-3, with a possible D match to TRBD2 (6 bases). The TCR originated in a woman aged 40 to 49 with acute COVID-19. The CDR3 DNA is TGTGCCAGCAGTTTAGTAGCGGTGGAAGATACGCAGTATTTT. Protein sequence: CASSLVAVEDTQYF.